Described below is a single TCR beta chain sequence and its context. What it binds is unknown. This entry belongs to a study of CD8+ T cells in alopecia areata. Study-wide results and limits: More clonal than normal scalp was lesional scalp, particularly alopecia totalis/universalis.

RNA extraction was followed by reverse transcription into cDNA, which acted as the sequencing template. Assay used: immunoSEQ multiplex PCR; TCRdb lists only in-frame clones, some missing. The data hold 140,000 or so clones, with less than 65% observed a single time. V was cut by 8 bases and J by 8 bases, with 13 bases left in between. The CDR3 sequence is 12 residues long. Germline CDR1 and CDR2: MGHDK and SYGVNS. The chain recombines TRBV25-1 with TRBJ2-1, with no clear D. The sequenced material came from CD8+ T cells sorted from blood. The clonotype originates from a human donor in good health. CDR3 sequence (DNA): TGTGCCAGCGCCATAGCCGTCGATGAGCAGTTCTTC. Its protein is CASAIAVDEQFF.